These T cell receptor beta chains were read from a single sample in a study of vaccination effects on CD4 cells after COVID-19. Profiled with immunoSEQ multiplex PCR; TCRdb holds only in-frame clones, not every one. The sample contains tens of thousands of clones, 70% to 85% of which appear only once. These receptors have no identified antigens. Sequences were derived from CD4+ T cells from PBMCs cultured with a peptide pool, sampled before COVID-19 vaccination. The receptors originated from a human donor who had a prior SARS-CoV-2 infection. Both conserved end residues are part of each CDR3. Each record gives: V gene, clone size, J gene, D gene, CDR3 protein, CDR3 DNA. The D gene is left open where the match is weak. Clone size is given for some rows only: seen once, a few or many times, or a class if the clone is expanded.

v_gene: TRBV7-2
abundance: .
j_gene: TRBJ2-3
d_gene: TRBD2
CDR3aa: CASSPHRGLAGGSTDTQYF
CDR3nt: TGTGCCAGCAGCCCACACAGAGGACTAGCGGGGGGAAGCACAGATACGCAGTATTTT

v_gene: TRBV6-2/TRBV6-3
abundance: .
j_gene: TRBJ2-7
d_gene: .
CDR3aa: CASSYSVEQYF
CDR3nt: TGTGCCAGCAGTTACTCCGTCGAGCAGTACTTC

v_gene: TRBV9
abundance: .
j_gene: TRBJ2-3
d_gene: TRBD1
CDR3aa: CASSEGTASTDTQYF
CDR3nt: TGTGCCAGCAGCGAGGGGACAGCAAGCACAGATACGCAGTATTTT

v_gene: TRBV11-3
abundance: .
j_gene: TRBJ2-3
d_gene: TRBD2
CDR3aa: CASSLGLAGGNTDTQYF
CDR3nt: TGTGCCAGCAGCTTAGGGCTAGCGGGGGGGAACACAGATACGCAGTATTTT

v_gene: TRBV23-1
abundance: .
j_gene: TRBJ2-1
d_gene: .
CDR3aa: CASSQSETRVYNEQFF
CDR3nt: TGCGCCAGCAGTCAATCCGAGACTAGGGTATACAATGAGCAGTTCTTC

v_gene: TRBV4-1
abundance: .
j_gene: TRBJ2-3
d_gene: .
CDR3aa: CASSLGEDFQYF
CDR3nt: TGCGCCAGCAGTCTGGGGGAAGATTTCCAGTATTTT

v_gene: TRBV7-6
abundance: .
j_gene: TRBJ2-5
d_gene: .
CDR3aa: CASSGRDIQETQYF
CDR3nt: TGTGCCAGCAGCGGCCGGGACATACAAGAGACCCAGTACTTC

v_gene: TRBV19
abundance: .
j_gene: TRBJ2-1
d_gene: TRBD2
CDR3aa: CASSISRLAAYNEQFF
CDR3nt: TGTGCCAGTAGTATATCAAGACTAGCGGCCTACAATGAGCAGTTCTTC

v_gene: TRBV3-1/TRBV3-2
abundance: .
j_gene: TRBJ2-7
d_gene: .
CDR3aa: CASSQGRGAVGGYEQYF
CDR3nt: TGTGCCAGCAGCCAAGGGAGGGGGGCGGTTGGGGGTTACGAGCAGTACTTC

v_gene: TRBV7-3
abundance: .
j_gene: TRBJ2-3
d_gene: .
CDR3aa: CASSHGEFTDTQYF
CDR3nt: TGTGCCAGCAGCCACGGGGAGTTCACAGATACGCAGTATTTT

v_gene: TRBV9
abundance: .
j_gene: TRBJ2-3
d_gene: TRBD2
CDR3aa: CASSVATGVAGGGTDTQYF
CDR3nt: TGTGCCAGCAGCGTAGCTACCGGGGTAGCGGGGGGGGGCACAGATACGCAGTATTTT

v_gene: TRBV6-2/TRBV6-3
abundance: .
j_gene: TRBJ2-7
d_gene: TRBD2
CDR3aa: CASSNRTSGGQTYEQYF
CDR3nt: TGTGCCAGCAGTAACCGGACTAGCGGGGGGCAAACCTACGAGCAGTACTTC

v_gene: TRBV9
abundance: .
j_gene: TRBJ2-1
d_gene: .
CDR3aa: CASSDPGVNQFF
CDR3nt: TGTGCCAGCAGCGACCCGGGTGTGAACCAGTTCTTC

v_gene: TRBV7-8
abundance: .
j_gene: TRBJ2-5
d_gene: .
CDR3aa: CASSFNGETQYF
CDR3nt: TGTGCCAGCAGCTTTAACGGAGAGACCCAGTACTTC

v_gene: TRBV28
abundance: .
j_gene: TRBJ2-5
d_gene: .
CDR3aa: CASSGGGSQETQYF
CDR3nt: TGTGCCAGCAGTGGGGGGGGCTCCCAAGAGACCCAGTACTTC

v_gene: TRBV9
abundance: .
j_gene: TRBJ2-1
d_gene: .
CDR3aa: CASSVLSSRGFNEQFF
CDR3nt: TGTGCCAGCAGCGTACTTTCGTCTAGGGGATTCAATGAGCAGTTCTTC

v_gene: TRBV20-1
abundance: .
j_gene: TRBJ2-7
d_gene: .
CDR3aa: CSASNTRQQYF
CDR3nt: TGCAGTGCTAGTAACACGAGACAGCAGTACTTC

v_gene: TRBV9
abundance: .
j_gene: TRBJ2-1
d_gene: .
CDR3aa: CASSGPGLIYNEQFF
CDR3nt: TGTGCCAGCAGCGGCCCGGGACTTATATACAATGAGCAGTTCTTC

v_gene: TRBV25-1
abundance: .
j_gene: TRBJ2-7
d_gene: .
CDR3aa: CASSEFYRDHEQYF
CDR3nt: TGTGCCAGCAGTGAATTTTACAGGGACCACGAGCAGTACTTC

v_gene: TRBV5-1
abundance: .
j_gene: TRBJ1-1
d_gene: .
CDR3aa: CASSLALSATGGTEAFF
CDR3nt: TGCGCCAGCAGCTTGGCCCTGTCAGCGACCGGCGGGACTGAAGCTTTCTTT

v_gene: TRBV5-1
abundance: .
j_gene: TRBJ1-1
d_gene: .
CDR3aa: CASSFRGLSTEAFF
CDR3nt: TGCGCCAGCAGCTTCCGAGGGCTTTCCACTGAAGCTTTCTTT

v_gene: TRBV9
abundance: .
j_gene: TRBJ2-5
d_gene: .
CDR3aa: CASSVGPSSQETQYF
CDR3nt: TGTGCCAGCAGCGTAGGCCCGAGCAGCCAAGAGACCCAGTACTTC

v_gene: TRBV28
abundance: .
j_gene: TRBJ1-2
d_gene: TRBD1
CDR3aa: CASISGQGAHGYTF
CDR3nt: TGTGCCAGCATCTCGGGCCAGGGGGCGCATGGCTACACCTTC

v_gene: TRBV7-9
abundance: .
j_gene: TRBJ2-3
d_gene: .
CDR3aa: CASSLDAHTDTQYF
CDR3nt: TGTGCCAGCAGCTTAGATGCCCACACAGATACGCAGTATTTT

v_gene: TRBV7-9
abundance: .
j_gene: TRBJ2-3
d_gene: .
CDR3aa: CASSPGGTLRDTQYF
CDR3nt: TGTGCCAGCAGCCCGGGGGGCACCCTGCGGGATACGCAGTATTTT

v_gene: TRBV18
abundance: .
j_gene: TRBJ2-2
d_gene: .
CDR3aa: CASSNNAGKNGELFF
CDR3nt: TGTGCCAGCTCTAACAATGCGGGGAAGAACGGGGAGCTGTTTTTT

v_gene: TRBV15
abundance: .
j_gene: TRBJ1-2
d_gene: TRBD1
CDR3aa: CATSRGQGPDGYTF
CDR3nt: TGTGCCACCAGCAGAGGACAGGGCCCCGATGGCTACACCTTC

v_gene: TRBV25-1
abundance: .
j_gene: TRBJ2-3
d_gene: .
CDR3aa: CASSVHSTDTQYF
CDR3nt: TGTGCCAGCAGTGTTCACAGCACAGATACGCAGTATTTT

v_gene: TRBV6-6
abundance: .
j_gene: TRBJ2-7
d_gene: TRBD2
CDR3aa: CASSQVGGGLRKQYF
CDR3nt: TGTGCCAGCAGCCAGGTCGGCGGGGGACTACGAAAGCAGTACTTC

v_gene: TRBV25-1
abundance: .
j_gene: TRBJ2-5
d_gene: TRBD2
CDR3aa: CASSVLAGVETQYF
CDR3nt: TGTGCCAGCAGTGTGTTAGCGGGGGTTGAGACCCAGTACTTC

v_gene: TRBV11-3
abundance: .
j_gene: TRBJ2-7
d_gene: .
CDR3aa: CASTGMGPGGQYF
CDR3nt: TGTGCCAGCACGGGCATGGGCCCGGGTGGGCAGTACTTC

v_gene: TRBV30
abundance: .
j_gene: TRBJ1-5
d_gene: .
CDR3aa: CAWSEGQADQPQHF
CDR3nt: TGTGCCTGGAGTGAGGGGCAGGCCGATCAGCCCCAGCATTTT

v_gene: TRBV10-3
abundance: .
j_gene: TRBJ2-1
d_gene: TRBD2
CDR3aa: CASTSGTSGNNEQFF
CDR3nt: TGTGCCAGTACTTCCGGGACTAGCGGGAACAATGAGCAGTTCTTC

v_gene: TRBV6-5
abundance: few
j_gene: TRBJ1-1
d_gene: .
CDR3aa: CASSSRMNTEAFF
CDR3nt: TGTGCCAGCAGTTCCAGAATGAACACTGAAGCTTTCTTT

v_gene: TRBV11-2
abundance: few
j_gene: TRBJ2-3
d_gene: TRBD1
CDR3aa: CASSLTTGVVTQYF
CDR3nt: TGTGCCAGCAGCTTAACGACAGGGGTAGTGACGCAGTATTTT

v_gene: TRBV7-9
abundance: .
j_gene: TRBJ2-7
d_gene: .
CDR3aa: CASSTLGKWAEQYF
CDR3nt: TGTGCCAGCAGCACACTTGGGAAATGGGCTGAGCAGTACTTC

v_gene: TRBV7-2
abundance: .
j_gene: TRBJ2-7
d_gene: TRBD2
CDR3aa: CASGYGGSSSYEQYF
CDR3nt: TGTGCCAGCGGGTATGGCGGGAGTAGCTCCTACGAGCAGTACTTC

v_gene: TRBV6-1
abundance: few
j_gene: TRBJ2-3
d_gene: .
CDR3aa: CASSPRDTQYF
CDR3nt: TGTGCCAGCAGTCCTCGAGATACGCAGTATTTT

v_gene: TRBV28
abundance: .
j_gene: TRBJ1-5
d_gene: TRBD1
CDR3aa: CASSSIDRDGQPQHF
CDR3nt: TGTGCCAGCAGCTCCATAGACAGGGATGGTCAGCCCCAGCATTTT

v_gene: TRBV6-5
abundance: .
j_gene: TRBJ1-6
d_gene: .
CDR3aa: CASSYRGDNSPLHF
CDR3nt: TGTGCCAGCAGTTACCGCGGGGATAATTCACCCCTCCACTTT

v_gene: TRBV7-2
abundance: .
j_gene: TRBJ2-1
d_gene: TRBD2
CDR3aa: CASKTSGGGDEQFF
CDR3nt: TGTGCCAGCAAGACTAGCGGAGGCGGGGATGAGCAGTTCTTC

v_gene: TRBV6-5
abundance: .
j_gene: TRBJ2-1
d_gene: .
CDR3aa: CASSPQGKNEQFF
CDR3nt: TGTGCCAGCAGTCCCCAGGGGAAAAATGAGCAGTTCTTC

v_gene: TRBV7-9
abundance: .
j_gene: TRBJ1-1
d_gene: TRBD1
CDR3aa: CASSLEGQAEAFF
CDR3nt: TGTGCCAGCAGCTTAGAGGGACAGGCTGAAGCTTTCTTT

v_gene: TRBV5-1
abundance: .
j_gene: TRBJ1-2
d_gene: .
CDR3aa: CASSLAHLQGYYTF
CDR3nt: TGCGCCAGCAGCTTGGCCCATCTACAGGGATACTACACCTTC

v_gene: TRBV18
abundance: few
j_gene: TRBJ2-7
d_gene: TRBD2
CDR3aa: CASSTSGSYEQYF
CDR3nt: TGTGCCAGCTCGACTAGCGGGAGCTACGAGCAGTACTTC

v_gene: TRBV6-5
abundance: .
j_gene: TRBJ1-5
d_gene: TRBD1
CDR3aa: CASRGGTGNQPQHF
CDR3nt: TGTGCCAGCAGGGGGGGGACAGGCAATCAGCCCCAGCATTTT

v_gene: TRBV9
abundance: .
j_gene: TRBJ1-5
d_gene: .
CDR3aa: CASSDSDEIVGRPVYPESNQPQHF
CDR3nt: TGTGCCAGCAGCGACTCAGATGAAATAGTGGGGCGACCGGTTTATCCGGAAAGCAATCAGCCCCAGCATTTT

v_gene: TRBV7-9
abundance: once
j_gene: TRBJ1-1
d_gene: .
CDR3aa: CASSLVPAMNTEAFF
CDR3nt: TGTGCCAGCAGCTTAGTCCCAGCCATGAACACTGAAGCTTTCTTT

v_gene: TRBV5-4
abundance: .
j_gene: TRBJ2-1
d_gene: TRBD2
CDR3aa: CASSPGLAGSYNEQFF
CDR3nt: TGTGCCAGCAGCCCCGGACTAGCGGGATCCTACAATGAGCAGTTCTTC

v_gene: TRBV5-1
abundance: .
j_gene: TRBJ2-5
d_gene: .
CDR3aa: CASSLRGPGETQYF
CDR3nt: TGCGCCAGCAGCTTGCGAGGGCCGGGGGAGACCCAGTACTTC

v_gene: TRBV6-5
abundance: once
j_gene: TRBJ2-2
d_gene: .
CDR3aa: CASNPQGGTGELFF
CDR3nt: TGTGCCAGCAACCCCCAGGGTGGCACCGGGGAGCTGTTTTTT

v_gene: TRBV5-1
abundance: .
j_gene: TRBJ2-7
d_gene: TRBD1
CDR3aa: CASSETGAKQYF
CDR3nt: TGCGCCAGCAGCGAGACAGGGGCAAAGCAGTACTTC

v_gene: TRBV7-9
abundance: few
j_gene: TRBJ1-1
d_gene: .
CDR3aa: CASSSHSRQNTEAFF
CDR3nt: TGTGCCAGCAGCTCGCATAGTCGTCAAAACACTGAAGCTTTCTTT

v_gene: TRBV4-2
abundance: .
j_gene: TRBJ2-7
d_gene: TRBD2
CDR3aa: CASSQDWASGGYEQYF
CDR3nt: TGTGCCAGCAGCCAAGATTGGGCTAGCGGGGGGTACGAGCAGTACTTC

v_gene: TRBV5-1
abundance: few
j_gene: TRBJ1-1
d_gene: .
CDR3aa: CASSLVAGAGSNPEAFF
CDR3nt: TGCGCCAGCAGCTTGGTAGCAGGTGCAGGGAGTAACCCTGAAGCTTTCTTT

v_gene: TRBV5-4
abundance: .
j_gene: TRBJ2-3
d_gene: TRBD2
CDR3aa: CASTRGSSGGADTQYF
CDR3nt: TGTGCCAGCACCCGGGGTTCGAGCGGGGGCGCAGATACGCAGTATTTT

v_gene: TRBV3-1/TRBV3-2
abundance: .
j_gene: TRBJ1-5
d_gene: .
CDR3aa: CASSQFDSNQPQHF
CDR3nt: TGTGCCAGCAGCCAATTCGATAGCAATCAGCCCCAGCATTTT

v_gene: TRBV3-1/TRBV3-2
abundance: .
j_gene: TRBJ2-5
d_gene: TRBD2
CDR3aa: CASSPGRGGFLETQYF
CDR3nt: TGTGCCAGCAGCCCAGGGCGGGGGGGCTTTTTAGAGACCCAGTACTTC

v_gene: TRBV7-2
abundance: .
j_gene: TRBJ2-7
d_gene: .
CDR3aa: CASSLEGGLISSYEQYF
CDR3nt: TGTGCCAGCAGCTTAGAGGGGGGACTGATAAGCTCCTACGAGCAGTACTTC